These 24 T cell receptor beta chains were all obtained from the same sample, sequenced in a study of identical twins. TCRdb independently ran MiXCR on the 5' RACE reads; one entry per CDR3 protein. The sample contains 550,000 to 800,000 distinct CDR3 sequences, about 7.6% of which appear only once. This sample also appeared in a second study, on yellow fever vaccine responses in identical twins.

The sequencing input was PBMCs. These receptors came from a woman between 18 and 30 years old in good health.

The CDR3 DNA is TGTGCCAGCAGTGCCCGGGACAGATACTACCAAGAGACCCAGTACTTC. This translates into CASSARDRYYQETQYF. V is TRBV25-1 and J is TRBJ2-5; 7 bases map to TRBD1. With V trimmed by 4 bases and J by 0 bases, 8 bases remained unmatched. This CDR3 spans 16 amino acids. Germline CDR1 reads MGHDK; CDR2 reads SYGVNS.

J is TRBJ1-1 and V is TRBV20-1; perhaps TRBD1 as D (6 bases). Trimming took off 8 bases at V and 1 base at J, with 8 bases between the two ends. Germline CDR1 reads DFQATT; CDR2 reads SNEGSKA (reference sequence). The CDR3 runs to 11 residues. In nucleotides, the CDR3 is TGCAGTTCGGGACAGAACACTGAAGCTTTCTTT. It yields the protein CSSGQNTEAFF.

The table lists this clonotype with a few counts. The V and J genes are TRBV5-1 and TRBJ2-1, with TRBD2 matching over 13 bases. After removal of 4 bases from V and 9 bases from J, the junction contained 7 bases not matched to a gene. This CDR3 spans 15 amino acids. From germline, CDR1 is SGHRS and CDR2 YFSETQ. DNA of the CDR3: TGCGCCAGCAGCCGAACTAGCGGGGGGGCCGGTGAGCAGTTCTTC. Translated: CASSRTSGGAGEQFF.

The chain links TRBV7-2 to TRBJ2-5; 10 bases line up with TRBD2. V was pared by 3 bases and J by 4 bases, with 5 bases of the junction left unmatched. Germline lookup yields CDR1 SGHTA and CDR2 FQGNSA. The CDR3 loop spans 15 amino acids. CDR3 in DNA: TGTGCCAGCAGCTTCCCCGGGACTAGCGTAGAGACCCAGTACTTC. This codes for CASSFPGTSVETQYF.

CDR3 loop: CSVPRGEDTEAFF. The CDR3, as DNA: TGCAGCGTACCCAGGGGCGAAGACACTGAAGCTTTCTTT. The rearrangement joins TRBV29-1 to TRBJ1-1, with D possibly TRBD1 on 6 matching bases. The CDR3 has 13 amino acids. Trimming removed 6 bases from V and 3 bases from J, with 14 bases in between. CDR1 is SQVTM, CDR2 ANQGSEA, per germline.

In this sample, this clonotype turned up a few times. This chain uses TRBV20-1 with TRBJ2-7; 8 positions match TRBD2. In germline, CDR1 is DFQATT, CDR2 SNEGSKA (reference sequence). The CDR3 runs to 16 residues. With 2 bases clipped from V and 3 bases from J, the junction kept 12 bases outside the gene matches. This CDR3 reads CSARPPLTSGGYEQYF. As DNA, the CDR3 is TGCAGTGCTAGACCCCCCCTAACTAGCGGAGGCTACGAGCAGTACTTC.

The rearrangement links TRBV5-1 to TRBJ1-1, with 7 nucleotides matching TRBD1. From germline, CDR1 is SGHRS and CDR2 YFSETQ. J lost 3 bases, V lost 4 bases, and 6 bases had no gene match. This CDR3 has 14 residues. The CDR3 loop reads CASSDQTGHTEAFF. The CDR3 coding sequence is TGCGCCAGCAGCGATCAGACAGGGCACACTGAAGCTTTCTTT.

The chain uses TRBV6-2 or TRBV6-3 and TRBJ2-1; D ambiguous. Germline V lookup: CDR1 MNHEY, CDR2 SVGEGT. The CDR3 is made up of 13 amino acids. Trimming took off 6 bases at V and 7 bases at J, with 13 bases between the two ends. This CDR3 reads CASSIFGWNEQFF. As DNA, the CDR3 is TGTGCCAGCAGCATCTTTGGCTGGAATGAGCAGTTCTTC.

The CDR3 protein is CASSLYGTGKTEAFF. CDR3 nucleotide sequence: TGTGCCAGCAGCTTGTATGGGACAGGGAAAACTGAAGCTTTCTTT. The gene calls are TRBV5-5 and TRBJ1-1; 9 bases line up with TRBD1. The V segment lost 1 base and the J segment 5 bases; nucleotides outside the gene matches: 6. Germline-derived CDR1 and CDR2 are SGHKS and YYEKEE (reference sequence). The CDR3 covers 15 residues.

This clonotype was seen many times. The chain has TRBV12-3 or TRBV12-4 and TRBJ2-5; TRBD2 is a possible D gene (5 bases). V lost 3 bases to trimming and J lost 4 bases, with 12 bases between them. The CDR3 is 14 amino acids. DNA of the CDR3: TGTGCCAGCAGTTTGAGGGCTAGCACAGAGACCCAGTACTTC. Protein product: CASSLRASTETQYF.

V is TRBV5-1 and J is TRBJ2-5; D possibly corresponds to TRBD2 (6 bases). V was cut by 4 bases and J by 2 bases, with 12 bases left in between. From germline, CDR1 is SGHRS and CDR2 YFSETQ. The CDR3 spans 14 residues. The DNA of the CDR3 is TGCGCCAGCAGCCCCCCGAGCGGGCAAGAGACCCAGTACTTC. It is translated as CASSPPSGQETQYF.

The CDR3 here is CASSQEDRGFATQYF. The CDR3 DNA is TGCGCCAGCAGCCAGGAAGACAGGGGTTTCGCTACGCAGTATTTT. The rearrangement uses TRBV4-1 and TRBJ2-3; 8 positions agree with TRBD1. This CDR3 region has 15 residues. Germline assignment: CDR1 MGHRA and CDR2 YSYEKL. V trimming: 3 bases; J trimming: 8 bases; junction bases outside the gene matches: 10.

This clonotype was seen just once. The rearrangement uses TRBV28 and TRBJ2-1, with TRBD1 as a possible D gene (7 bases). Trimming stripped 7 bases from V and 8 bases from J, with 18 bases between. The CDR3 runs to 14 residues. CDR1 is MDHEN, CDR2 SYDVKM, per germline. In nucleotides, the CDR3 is TGTGCCAGCACCTTAGTCCAGGGGGGTGATGAGCAGTTCTTC. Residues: CASTLVQGGDEQFF.

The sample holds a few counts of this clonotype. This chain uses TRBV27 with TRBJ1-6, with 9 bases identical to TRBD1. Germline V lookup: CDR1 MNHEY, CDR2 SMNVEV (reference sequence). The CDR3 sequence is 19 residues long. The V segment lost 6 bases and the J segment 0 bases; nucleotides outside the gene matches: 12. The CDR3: CASRVRDRVFSSYNSPLHF. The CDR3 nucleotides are TGTGCCAGCAGGGTCCGGGACAGGGTTTTTAGCTCCTATAATTCACCCCTCCACTTT.

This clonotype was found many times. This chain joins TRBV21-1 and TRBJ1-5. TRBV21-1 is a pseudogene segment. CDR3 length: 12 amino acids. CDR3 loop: CASRNTNQPQHF. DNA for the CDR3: TGTGCCAGCAGGAACACCAATCAGCCCCAGCATTTT.

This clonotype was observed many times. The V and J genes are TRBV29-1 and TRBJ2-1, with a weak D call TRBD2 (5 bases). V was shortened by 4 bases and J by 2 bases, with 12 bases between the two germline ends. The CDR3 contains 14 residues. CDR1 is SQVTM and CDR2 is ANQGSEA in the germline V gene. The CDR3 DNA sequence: TGCAGCGTTGGGGAGTTCATGGCCTACAATGAGCAGTTCTTC. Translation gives CSVGEFMAYNEQFF.

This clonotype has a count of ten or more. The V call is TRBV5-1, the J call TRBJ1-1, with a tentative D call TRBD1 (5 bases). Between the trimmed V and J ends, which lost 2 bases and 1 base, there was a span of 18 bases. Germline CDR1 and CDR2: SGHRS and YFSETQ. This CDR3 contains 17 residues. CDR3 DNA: TGCGCCAGCAGCTTAACAGGCGGGATAAGAGGGAACACTGAAGCTTTCTTT. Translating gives CASSLTGGIRGNTEAFF. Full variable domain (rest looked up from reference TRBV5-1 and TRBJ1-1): KAGVTQTPRYLIKTRGQQVTLSCSPISGHRSVSWYQQTPGQGLQFLFEYFSETQRNKGNFPGRFSGRQFSNSRSEMNVSTLELGDSALYLCASSLTGGIRGNTEAFFGQGTRLTVV.

The CDR3 region is CASSSGTSGSLTETQYF. As DNA, the CDR3 is TGTGCCAGCAGCTCGGGGACTAGCGGGAGTCTGACGGAGACCCAGTACTTC. This chain connects TRBV7-3 to TRBJ2-5; TRBD2 matches 14 bases. J was trimmed by 5 bases and V by 4 bases; bases with no gene match: 9. CDR3 length equals 17 residues. Per the germline V gene, CDR1 is SGHTA and CDR2 is FQGTGA. Filled out from reference TRBV7-3 and TRBJ2-5, the complete variable domain reads GAGVSQTPSNKVTEKGKYVELRCDPISGHTALYWYRQSLGQGPEFLIYFQGTGAADDSGLPNDRFFAVRPEGSVSTLKIQRTERGDSAVYLCASSSGTSGSLTETQYFGPGTRLLVL.

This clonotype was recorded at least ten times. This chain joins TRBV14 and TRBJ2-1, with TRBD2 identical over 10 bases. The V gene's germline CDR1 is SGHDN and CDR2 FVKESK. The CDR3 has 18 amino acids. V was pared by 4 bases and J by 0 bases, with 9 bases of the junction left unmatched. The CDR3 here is CASSPRTASGSSYNEQFF. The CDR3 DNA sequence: TGTGCCAGCAGCCCCCGAACAGCTAGCGGGAGCTCCTACAATGAGCAGTTCTTC.

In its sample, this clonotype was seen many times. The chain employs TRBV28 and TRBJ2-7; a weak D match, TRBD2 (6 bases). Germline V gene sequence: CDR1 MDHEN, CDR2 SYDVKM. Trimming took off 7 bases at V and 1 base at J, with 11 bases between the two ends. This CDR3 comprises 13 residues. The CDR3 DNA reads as TGTGCCAGCACGCGGGACTCATCCTACGAGCAGTACTTC. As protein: CASTRDSSYEQYF.

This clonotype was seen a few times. In DNA, the CDR3 is TGCGCCAGCAGCTTGCCCCAGGATTCGGGCAATCAGCCCCAGCATTTT. As protein: CASSLPQDSGNQPQHF. The chain couples TRBV5-1 to TRBJ1-5; no clear D gene. The CDR3 length is 16 residues. Germline V CDR1 and CDR2: SGHRS, YFSETQ. Between the trimmed V and J ends, which lost 1 base and 2 bases, there was a span of 13 bases.

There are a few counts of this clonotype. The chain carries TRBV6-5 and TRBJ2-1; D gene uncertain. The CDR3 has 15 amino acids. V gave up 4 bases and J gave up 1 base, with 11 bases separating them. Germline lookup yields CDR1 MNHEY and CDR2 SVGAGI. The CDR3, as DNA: TGTGCCAGCAGTTCCGGCCGATTATCCTACAATGAGCAGTTCTTC. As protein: CASSSGRLSYNEQFF.

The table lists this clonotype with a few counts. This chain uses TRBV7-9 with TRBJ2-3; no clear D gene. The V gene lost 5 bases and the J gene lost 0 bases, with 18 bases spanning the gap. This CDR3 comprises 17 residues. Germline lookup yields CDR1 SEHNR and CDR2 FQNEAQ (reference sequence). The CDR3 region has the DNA TGTGCCAGCAGCCAAAATGATCATGTTGCTAGCACAGATACGCAGTATTTT. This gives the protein CASSQNDHVASTDTQYF.

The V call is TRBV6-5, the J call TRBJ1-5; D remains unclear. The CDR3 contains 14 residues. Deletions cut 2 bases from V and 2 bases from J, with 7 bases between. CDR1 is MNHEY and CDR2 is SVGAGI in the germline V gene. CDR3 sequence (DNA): TGTGCCAGCAGTTACAGGTTCGGCAATCAGCCCCAGCATTTT. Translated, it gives CASSYRFGNQPQHF.